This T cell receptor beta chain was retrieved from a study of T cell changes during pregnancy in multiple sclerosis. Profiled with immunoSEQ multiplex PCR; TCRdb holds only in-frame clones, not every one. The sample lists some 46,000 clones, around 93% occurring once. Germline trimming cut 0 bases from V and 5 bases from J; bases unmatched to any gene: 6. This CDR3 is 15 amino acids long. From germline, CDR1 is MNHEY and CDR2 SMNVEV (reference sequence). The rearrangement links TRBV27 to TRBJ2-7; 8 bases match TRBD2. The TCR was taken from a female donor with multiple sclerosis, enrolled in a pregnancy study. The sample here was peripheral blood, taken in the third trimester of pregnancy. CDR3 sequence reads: CASSLSYGRDNEQYF. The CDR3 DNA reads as TGTGCCAGCAGTTTATCGTACGGGAGGGATAACGAGCAGTACTTC.